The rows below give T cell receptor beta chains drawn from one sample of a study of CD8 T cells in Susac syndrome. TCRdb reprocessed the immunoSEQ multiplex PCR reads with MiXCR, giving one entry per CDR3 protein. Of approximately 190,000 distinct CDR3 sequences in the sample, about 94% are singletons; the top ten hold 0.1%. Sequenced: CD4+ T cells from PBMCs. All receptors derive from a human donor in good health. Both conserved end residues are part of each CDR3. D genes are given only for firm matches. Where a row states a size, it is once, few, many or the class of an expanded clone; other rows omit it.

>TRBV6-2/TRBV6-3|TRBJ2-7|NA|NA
CASSYAGKLSYEQYF
TGTGCCAGCAGTTACGCTGGAAAGCTGTCCTACGAGCAGTACTTC
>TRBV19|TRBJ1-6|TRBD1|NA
CASSVTGQNSPLHF
TGTGCCAGTAGTGTGACGGGACAGAATTCACCCCTCCACTTT
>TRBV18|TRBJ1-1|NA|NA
CASSPLNLGTGNTEAFF
TGTGCCAGCTCACCCTTAAACCTCGGGACGGGGAACACTGAAGCTTTCTTT
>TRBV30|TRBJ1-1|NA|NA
CAWKRTVNTEAFF
TGTGCCTGGAAACGGACAGTGAACACTGAAGCTTTCTTT
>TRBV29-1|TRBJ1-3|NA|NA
CSVVATKNGNTIYF
TGCAGCGTTGTAGCGACAAAAAATGGAAACACCATATATTTT
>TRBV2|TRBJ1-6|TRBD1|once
CASILTHATQGAKSPLHF
TGTGCCAGCATCCTCACTCACGCTACACAGGGGGCGAAATCACCCCTCCACTTT
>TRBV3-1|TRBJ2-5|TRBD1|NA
CASSPRRTGIRATQYF
TGTGCCAGCAGCCCCCGTCGGACAGGTATTAGGGCGACCCAGTACTTC
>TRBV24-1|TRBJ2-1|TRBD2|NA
CATSDSGTRDEQFF
TGTGCCACCAGTGACTCCGGGACTAGGGATGAGCAGTTCTTC
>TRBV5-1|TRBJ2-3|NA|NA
CASSRDEGSTDTQYF
TGCGCCAGCAGCCGGGATGAGGGATCCACAGATACGCAGTATTTT
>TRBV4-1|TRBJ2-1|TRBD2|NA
CASSPTPLAAYNEQFF
TGCGCCAGCAGCCCCACCCCACTAGCGGCCTACAATGAGCAGTTCTTC
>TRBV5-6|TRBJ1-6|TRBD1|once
CASSITDRVSSPLHF
TGTGCCAGCAGCATAACGGACAGGGTTTCTTCACCCCTCCACTTT
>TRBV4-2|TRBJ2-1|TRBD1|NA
CASSQVGQGDNEQFF
TGTGCCAGCAGCCAAGTGGGTCAGGGGGACAATGAGCAGTTCTTC
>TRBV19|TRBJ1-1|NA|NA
CASSQLRGTEAFF
TGTGCCAGTAGTCAGCTACGGGGCACTGAAGCTTTCTTT
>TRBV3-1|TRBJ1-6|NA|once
CASSQGHLNSPLHF
TGTGCCAGCAGCCAAGGGCACTTGAATTCACCCCTCCACTTT
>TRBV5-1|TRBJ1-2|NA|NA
CASSPGSNYGYTF
TGCGCCAGCAGCCCCGGGAGCAACTATGGCTACACCTTC
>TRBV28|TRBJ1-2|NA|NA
CASLPAGPPYGYTF
TGTGCCAGTCTCCCGGCAGGGCCTCCCTATGGCTACACCTTC
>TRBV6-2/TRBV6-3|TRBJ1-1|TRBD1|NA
CASSYSLGRGPEAFF
TGTGCCAGCAGTTACTCGCTGGGCAGGGGGCCTGAAGCTTTCTTT
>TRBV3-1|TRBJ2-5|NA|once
CASSHPSQGWRETQYF
TGTGCCAGCAGCCACCCATCCCAGGGATGGCGGGAGACCCAGTACTTC
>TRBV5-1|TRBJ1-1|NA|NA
CASSSPGRINTEAFF
TGCGCCAGCAGCTCCCCGGGACGGATCAACACTGAAGCTTTCTTT
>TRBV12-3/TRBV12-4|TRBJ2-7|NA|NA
CASRFNTDLHEQYF
TGTGCCAGCAGATTTAACACTGATCTACACGAGCAGTACTTC
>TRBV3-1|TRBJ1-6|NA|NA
CASSPKSRASVLHF
TGTGCCAGCAGCCCCAAGAGCAGGGCATCGGTCCTCCACTTT
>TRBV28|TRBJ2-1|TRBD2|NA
CASAAGGSYNEQFF
TGTGCCAGCGCTGCGGGGGGATCCTACAATGAGCAGTTCTTC
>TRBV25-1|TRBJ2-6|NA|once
CASSFGGPGANVLTF
TGTGCCAGCAGTTTCGGGGGGCCTGGGGCCAACGTCCTGACTTTC
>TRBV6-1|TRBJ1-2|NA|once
CASSVGTSGTYGYTF
TGTGCCAGCAGTGTTGGGACTTCCGGAACCTATGGCTACACCTTC
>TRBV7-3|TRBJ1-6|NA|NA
CASSLGGNDNSPLHF
TGTGCCAGCAGCTTAGGTGGAAATGATAATTCACCCCTCCACTTT
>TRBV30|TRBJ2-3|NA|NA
CAWSPGAQDTQYF
TGTGCCTGGAGTCCGGGGGCCCAAGATACGCAGTATTTT
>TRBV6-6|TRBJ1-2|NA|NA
CASSSKRGYTF
TGTGCCAGCAGTTCCAAACGGGGCTACACCTTC
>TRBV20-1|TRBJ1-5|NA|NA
CSARDSNQPQHF
TGCAGTGCGAGGGACAGCAATCAGCCCCAGCATTTT
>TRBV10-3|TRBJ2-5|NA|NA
CAISESRGETQYF
TGTGCCATCAGTGAGTCCCGAGGGGAGACCCAGTACTTC
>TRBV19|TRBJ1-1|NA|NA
CASTSPGSEAFF
TGTGCCAGTACCTCCCCGGGGAGTGAAGCTTTCTTT
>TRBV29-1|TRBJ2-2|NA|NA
CSGGTGDTGELFF
TGCAGTGGGGGGACGGGAGACACCGGGGAGCTGTTTTTT
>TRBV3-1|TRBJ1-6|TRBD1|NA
CASSPAGGRSSPLHF
TGTGCCAGCAGCCCCGCAGGGGGCCGGAGTTCACCCCTCCACTTT
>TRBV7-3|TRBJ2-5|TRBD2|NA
CASSLRSGALQETQYF
TGTGCCAGCAGCTTACGTAGCGGGGCACTACAAGAGACCCAGTACTTC
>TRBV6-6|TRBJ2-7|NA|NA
CASSQSGVSSYEQYF
TGTGCCAGCAGTCAAAGTGGGGTCAGCTCCTACGAGCAGTACTTC
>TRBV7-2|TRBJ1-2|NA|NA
CASSSSPFGYTF
TGTGCCAGCAGCTCCTCCCCCTTTGGCTACACCTTC
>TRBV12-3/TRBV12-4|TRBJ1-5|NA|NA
CASSLRPTSNQPQHF
TGTGCCAGCAGTTTGAGACCGACTAGCAATCAGCCCCAGCATTTT
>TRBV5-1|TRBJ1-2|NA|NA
CASSLDGNRADGYTF
TGCGCCAGCAGCTTGGATGGAAACCGCGCTGATGGCTACACCTTC
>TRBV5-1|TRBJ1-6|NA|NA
CASSAEQGWSSPLHF
TGCGCCAGCAGCGCAGAACAGGGTTGGAGTTCACCCCTCCACTTT
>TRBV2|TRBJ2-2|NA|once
CASRAHIGVNTGELFF
TGTGCCAGCAGAGCTCATATAGGTGTGAACACCGGGGAGCTGTTTTTT
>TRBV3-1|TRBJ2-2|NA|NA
CASRLLVGTGELFF
TGTGCCAGCAGGTTACTTGTGGGCACCGGGGAGCTGTTTTTT
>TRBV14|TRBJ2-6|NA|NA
CASSRDLLGGANVLTF
TGTGCCAGCAGTCGGGACCTCCTAGGGGGGGCCAACGTCCTGACTTTC
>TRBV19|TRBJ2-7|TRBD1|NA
CASTPDRTTYEQYF
TGTGCCAGTACCCCGGACAGGACAACCTACGAGCAGTACTTC
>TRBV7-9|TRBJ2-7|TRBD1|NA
CASSWDSYSYEQYF
TGTGCCAGCAGCTGGGACAGTTACTCCTACGAGCAGTACTTC
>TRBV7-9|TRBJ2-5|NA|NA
CASSLRTPGVETQYF
TGTGCCAGCAGCCTGCGGACTCCGGGGGTGGAGACCCAGTACTTC
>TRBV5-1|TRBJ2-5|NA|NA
CASSLKQETQYF
TGCGCCAGCAGCTTGAAACAAGAGACCCAGTACTTC
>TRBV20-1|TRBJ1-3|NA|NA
CSAPRGVPGNTIYF
TGCAGTGCGCCCCGGGGCGTACCTGGAAACACCATATATTTT
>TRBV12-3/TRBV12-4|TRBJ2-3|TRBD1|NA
CASSLYRGQGVTDTQYF
TGTGCCAGCAGTCTCTACCGCGGACAGGGTGTGACAGATACGCAGTATTTT
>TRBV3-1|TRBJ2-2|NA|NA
CASSQNRAGELFF
TGTGCCAGCAGCCAAAATCGTGCCGGGGAGCTGTTTTTT
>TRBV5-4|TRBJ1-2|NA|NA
CASSSGAGTRPGYTF
TGTGCCAGCAGCTCCGGCGCGGGTACCAGGCCTGGCTACACCTTC
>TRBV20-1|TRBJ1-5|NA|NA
CSARGSGGNQPQHF
TGCAGTGCTAGAGGGAGCGGGGGCAATCAGCCCCAGCATTTT
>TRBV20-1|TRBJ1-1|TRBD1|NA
CSATSPGQGSRAFF
TGCAGTGCCACGTCACCGGGACAGGGAAGCCGAGCTTTCTTT
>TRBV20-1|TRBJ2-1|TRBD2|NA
CSARDGLAGHNEQFF
TGCAGTGCTAGAGATGGACTAGCGGGGCACAATGAGCAGTTCTTC
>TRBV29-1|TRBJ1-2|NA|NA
CSVEEGYGYTF
TGCAGCGTTGAAGAGGGGTATGGCTACACCTTC
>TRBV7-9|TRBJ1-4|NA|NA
CASSTLTPTANEKLFF
TGTGCCAGCAGCACGTTAACTCCGACGGCTAATGAAAAACTGTTTTTT
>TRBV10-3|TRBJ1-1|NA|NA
CAISQKGLMNTEAFF
TGTGCCATCAGTCAAAAGGGACTCATGAACACTGAAGCTTTCTTT
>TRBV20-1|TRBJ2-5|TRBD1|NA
CSAALGTGGGETQYF
TGCAGTGCTGCCTTGGGGACAGGGGGAGGGGAGACCCAGTACTTC
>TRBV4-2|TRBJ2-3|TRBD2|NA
CASSQVTSGRASTDTQYF
TGTGCCAGCAGCCAAGTGACTAGCGGACGGGCTAGCACAGATACGCAGTATTTT
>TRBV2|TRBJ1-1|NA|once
CASSEAYNTAAFF
TGTGCCAGCAGTGAAGCGTACAACACGGCAGCTTTCTTT